Included here is one TCR beta chain sequence, with context. Its matching antigen is unknown. The source of the sample is a study of type 1 regulatory T cells. On the study more broadly: T-allo10 is an in vitro-generated, Tr1-enriched CD4 T cell product specific for alloantigen. Regarding the study as a whole: Type 1 regulatory T cells had a more restricted TCR repertoire than non-type 1 regulatory T cells.

TCRdb ran MiXCR on the reads and lists one entry per CDR3 protein. The sample holds roughly 46,000 distinct CDR3 sequences; more than 10% are singletons and the top ten take 8%. The source is a human donor in good health. The sequenced sample consisted of cultured non-Tr1 T cells, either the whole culture or a sorted T cell fraction (not recorded which).

The CDR3 nucleotides read TGCAGTGCTGGACTAGCGGGAGCACATACGCAGTATTTT. It yields the protein CSAGLAGAHTQYF. The gene calls are TRBV20-1 and TRBJ2-3; 13 bases match TRBD2. Germline V lookup: CDR1 DFQATT, CDR2 SNEGSKA (reference sequence). This CDR3 is built from 13 residues. V was clipped by 5 bases and J by 7 bases; unmatched bases: 3.